The TCR beta chain described here comes from a study of T cell responses to AZD1222 COVID-19 vaccine. The study's findings and limits: Clonal diversity may have been underestimated in mostly white British donors. Targeting of unmutated variant regions was reportedly seen in nearly half of spike-specific TCRs. Spike-wide vaccine-associated CD4 TCRs dominated at 160-218 and 743-854.

For this clone: Its antigen is still unknown.

The CDR3 runs to 11 residues. Trimming cost V 9 bases and J 8 bases, with 10 bases left between them. Germline lookup yields CDR1 KGHDR and CDR2 SFDVKD. Second doses at about 4 or about 12 weeks were pooled. Measured with immunoSEQ multiplex PCR; TCRdb has only the in-frame clones, and not every one. The repertoire consists of roughly 120,000 clones, with roughly 92% occurring once and the leading ten covering 2% to 3%. The receptor was derived from an adult who received the AZD1222 COVID-19 vaccine. This chain connects TRBV24-1 to TRBJ2-1, with D unclear. Sample: peripheral blood, taken 28 days after the second AZD1222 dose. The CDR3 is CATSDWDEQFF. The CDR3 DNA follows: TGTGCCACCTCCGACTGGGATGAGCAGTTCTTC.